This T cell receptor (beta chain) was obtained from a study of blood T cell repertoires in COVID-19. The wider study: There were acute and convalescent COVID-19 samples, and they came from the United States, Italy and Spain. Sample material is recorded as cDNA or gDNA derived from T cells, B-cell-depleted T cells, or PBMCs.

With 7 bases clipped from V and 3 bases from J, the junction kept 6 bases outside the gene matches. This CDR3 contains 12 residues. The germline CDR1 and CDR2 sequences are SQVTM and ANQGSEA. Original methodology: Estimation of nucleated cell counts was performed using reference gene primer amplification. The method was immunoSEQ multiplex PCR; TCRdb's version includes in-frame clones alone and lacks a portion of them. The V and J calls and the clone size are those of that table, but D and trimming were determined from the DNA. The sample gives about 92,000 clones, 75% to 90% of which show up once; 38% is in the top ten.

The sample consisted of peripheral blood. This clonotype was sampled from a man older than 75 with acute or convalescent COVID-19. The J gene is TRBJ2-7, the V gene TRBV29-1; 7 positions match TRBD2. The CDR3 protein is CSATGGSYEQYF. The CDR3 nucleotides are TGCAGCGCCACCGGGGGGAGCTACGAGCAGTACTTC.